This T cell receptor (beta chain) stems from a study of blood T cells in healthy people across ages. Using a J-beta primer mix together with a sample-barcoded 5' primer, a second PCR was run for roughly 6 to 11 cycles. TCRdb re-derived calls from the 5' RACE reads in MiXCR, one entry per CDR3 protein. The sample carries more than 800,000 distinct CDR3 sequences, around 45% recorded once. Donors gave around 10 milliliters of peripheral blood apiece. The length of the CDR3 is 16 residues. Looked up from germline, CDR1 is SEHNR and CDR2 is FQNEAQ (reference sequence). The J segment lost 4 bases and the V segment lost 0 bases, leaving 4 bases of the junction unmatched.

The sequence was collected from a woman aged 55-69 years in good health. The chain joins TRBV7-9 to TRBJ2-1; 9 nucleotides align to TRBD2. The sequenced material came from blood. The CDR3 coding sequence is TGTGCCAGCAGCTTAGCGACTAGCGGTCCATACAATGAGCAGTTCTTC. This codes for CASSLATSGPYNEQFF. The complete variable domain, with remaining parts taken from reference TRBV7-9 and TRBJ2-1, reads DTGVSQNPRHKITKRGQNVTFRCDPISEHNRLYWYRQTLGQGPEFLTYFQNEAQLEKSRLLSDRFSAERPKGSFSTLEIQRTEQGDSAMYLCASSLATSGPYNEQFFGPGTRLTVL.